These 30 T cell receptor beta chains came from one sample sequenced in a study of blood T cells in healthy people across ages. Together with a sample-barcoded 5' primer, a J-beta primer mix was included in a second PCR lasting about 7 to 11 cycles. MiXCR, run by TCRdb on the 5' RACE reads, gives a single entry per CDR3 protein. The repertoire holds about 810,000 distinct CDR3 sequences, with roughly 40% as singletons. The sequenced sample was blood. All receptors come from a man aged 18 to 29 in good health.

This chain joins TRBV12-3 or TRBV12-4 and TRBJ2-1; 9 nucleotides agree with TRBD2. The CDR3 sequence is 18 residues long. J gave up 1 base and V 7 bases, and 14 bases lay outside the gene matches. CDR3 residues: CASTQGGLAGKSYNEQFF. CDR3 in DNA: TGTGCCAGCACCCAAGGGGGGCTAGCGGGGAAATCCTACAATGAGCAGTTCTTC.

V is TRBV2 and J is TRBJ2-3; D gene ambiguous. The germline CDR1 and CDR2 sequences are SNHLY and FYNNEI. The CDR3 is made up of 17 amino acids. With 5 bases removed from V and 4 bases from J, the gap between germline ends came to 22 bases. CDR3 region: CASSSPELTPRADTQYF. The CDR3 DNA reads TGTGCCAGCAGTTCCCCCGAACTGACCCCAAGGGCAGATACGCAGTATTTT.

The V gene is TRBV7-2, the J gene TRBJ1-5; D may be TRBD1 (6 bases). CDR3 length: 16 amino acids. V lost 4 bases and J lost 5, with 18 bases in between. Germline-derived CDR1 and CDR2 are SGHTA and FQGNSA. CDR3 DNA: TGTGCCAGCAGCTCGGAGGGGGACGTCGGCCATCAGCCCCAGCATTTT. The encoded protein is CASSSEGDVGHQPQHF.

This clonotype was found a few times. The chain links TRBV6-5 to TRBJ2-2; D gene uncertain. V was cut by 2 bases and J by 0 bases, with 7 bases left in between. Per germline, CDR1 MNHEY and CDR2 SVGAGI. This CDR3 region has 15 residues. CDR3 nucleotides: TGTGCCAGCAGTTACATGGGCCCGAACACCGGGGAGCTGTTTTTT. It encodes CASSYMGPNTGELFF.

The chain employs TRBV4-2 and TRBJ2-4; 7 bases line up with TRBD1. TRBJ2-5 explains the end of the DNA better; the J call may be wrong. This CDR3 has 15 amino acids. Germline V gene data show CDR1 as LGHNA and CDR2 as YNFKEQ. The CDR3 nucleotides are TGTGCCAGCAGCCAAGACCACAGGGGCGAAGAGACCCAGTACTTC. Translating gives CASSQDHRGEETQYF.

This clonotype was observed at least ten times. The genes are TRBV4-2 and TRBJ2-1; D is undetermined. Trimming left V 0 bases short and J 0 bases short, with 12 bases between. Germline CDR1 reads LGHNA; CDR2 reads YNFKEQ. The CDR3 extends over 17 amino acids. CDR3 coding DNA: TGTGCCAGCAGCCAAGACCTCGCCGACTCCTCCTACAATGAGCAGTTCTTC. Translating gives CASSQDLADSSYNEQFF.

On this clonotype: This could be a read error, since a much larger clone is one nucleotide away. The V and J genes are TRBV5-1 and TRBJ2-7; D might be TRBD2 (6 bases). Trimming shortened V by 6 bases and J by 2 bases, and 15 bases separated the two germline ends. Germline V gives CDR1 SGHRS, CDR2 YFSETQ. This CDR3 is 14 amino acids long. In nucleotides, the CDR3 is TGCGCCAGCACCGAAAACGGACTAACCTACGAGCAGTACTTC. Its protein is CASTENGLTYEQYF. Together with reference TRBV5-1 and TRBJ2-7, the CDR3 gives the full variable domain: KAGVTQTPRYLIKTRGQQVTLSCSPISGHRSVSWYQQTPGQGLQFLFEYFSETQRNKGNFPGRFSGRQFSNSRSEMNVSTLELGDSALYLCASTENGLTYEQYFGPGTRLTVT.

A single count supports this clonotype. Since a much larger clone is just one base distant, this may be a read error. This rearrangement joins TRBV20-1 to TRBJ2-7, with TRBD2 matching over 10 bases. This CDR3 is built from 15 residues. V shed 3 bases and J 7 bases; nucleotides not matched to a gene: 12. Germline V lookup: CDR1 DFQATT, CDR2 SNEGSKA (reference sequence). CDR3 sequence (DNA): TGCAGTGCTAGTAGACTAGCGGGCGAAAACAATGAGCAGTACTTC. Translation gives CSASRLAGENNEQYF.

At least ten counts were recorded for this clonotype. This chain connects TRBV12-3 or TRBV12-4 to TRBJ2-5; 8 positions agree with TRBD2. The length of the CDR3 is 15 residues. The ends lost 2 bases at V and 6 bases at J; junction bases unmatched: 8. The CDR3 sequence: CASSLTGLGAKTQYF. The CDR3 DNA sequence: TGTGCCAGCAGTTTAACGGGACTAGGGGCAAAGACCCAGTACTTC.

The table lists this clonotype with a few counts. The chain links TRBV29-1 to TRBJ2-4; D might be TRBD2 (6 bases). Germline CDR1 and CDR2: SQVTM and ANQGSEA. CDR3 length: 14 amino acids. V was cut by 5 bases and J by 8 bases, with 19 bases left in between. The DNA for the CDR3 is TGCAGCGTTTATACGGGGACTCGAAGATACATTCAGTACTTC. Its protein is CSVYTGTRRYIQYF. Full variable domain (rest looked up from reference TRBV29-1 and TRBJ2-4): SAVISQKPSRDICQRGTSLTIQCQVDSQVTMMFWYRQQPGQSLTLIATANQGSEATYESGFVIDKFPISRPNLTFSTLTVSNMSPEDSSIYLCSVYTGTRRYIQYFGAGTRLSVL.

This clonotype was recorded at least ten times. The gene calls are TRBV4-1 and TRBJ2-7; D is unclear. Looked up from germline, CDR1 is MGHRA and CDR2 is YSYEKL. This CDR3 is 17 amino acids long. Between the trimmed V and J ends, which lost 2 bases and 4 bases, there was a span of 21 bases. The CDR3 nucleotides read TGCGCCAGCAGCCAAAGATCAGTACCGGGCTCCCAATACGAGCAGTACTTC. Protein sequence: CASSQRSVPGSQYEQYF.

Comment on this clonotype: Just one base apart from a much larger clone, this may be a read error. J is TRBJ2-7 and V is TRBV20-1, with TRBD1 as a possible D gene (6 bases). The ends were cut back, 8 bases at V and 5 bases at J, with 22 bases in the middle. The CDR3 totals 14 residues. Germline CDR1 DFQATT, CDR2 SNEGSKA (reference sequence). The CDR3 nucleotides are TGCAGTCCTTCGGACAGTCCAAATGGAGACGAGCAGTACTTC. It codes for CSPSDSPNGDEQYF.

V and J are TRBV20-1 and TRBJ2-1; tentatively, D is TRBD1 or TRBD2 (6 bases each). Trimming took off 3 bases at V and 10 bases at J, with 10 bases between the two ends. Per germline, CDR1 DFQATT and CDR2 SNEGSKA (reference sequence). The CDR3 covers 11 residues. In nucleotides, the CDR3 is TGCAGTGCTAGGGAGGGGGACGAGCAGTTCTTC. Amino acids: CSAREGDEQFF.

The chain links TRBV28 to TRBJ1-3; no clear D. Germline loops: CDR1 MDHEN, CDR2 SYDVKM. The V and J ends lost 7 bases and 3 bases respectively, with 7 bases between them. The CDR3 consists of 12 residues. The CDR3 reads CASNTGGNTIYF. In nucleotides, the CDR3 is TGTGCCAGCAATACGGGTGGAAACACCATATATTTT.

Of note for this clonotype: This may stem from a read error, because a much larger clone lies one nucleotide away. DNA for the CDR3: TGTGCCATCAGTGACGGAGGACAGGGAGGGCAAGAGACCCAGTTCTTC. Translation: CAISDGGQGGQETQFF. This sequence joins TRBV10-3 and TRBJ2-1; a weak D match, TRBD1 (8 bases). V was cut by 3 bases and J by 13 bases, with 25 bases left in between. From germline, CDR1 is ENHRY and CDR2 SYGVKD. The CDR3 sequence is 16 residues long.

In this sample, this clonotype turned up many times. This chain links TRBV7-2 with TRBJ1-5; D unresolved. The germline V and J ends were trimmed by 3 bases and 2 bases, with 8 bases remaining between them. The CDR3 consists of 14 residues. Germline V CDR1 and CDR2: SGHTA, FQGNSA. CDR3 amino acids: CASSLAPGNQPQHF. CDR3 nucleotide sequence: TGTGCCAGCAGCTTGGCGCCGGGCAATCAGCCCCAGCATTTT.

V gene TRBV20-1 combines with J gene TRBJ1-5; 7 bases map to TRBD1. The CDR3 runs to 16 residues. Trimming took 5 bases from V and 1 from J; bases not matched to a gene: 11. The germline gives CDR1 DFQATT, CDR2 SNEGSKA (reference sequence). In DNA form, the CDR3 reads TGCAGTGCTCCTACCCGGACGGGACAGAGCAATCAGCCCCAGCATTTT. This translates into CSAPTRTGQSNQPQHF.

Written as DNA, the CDR3 is TGTGCCAGCAGTCCGGATTTCAATCAGCCCCAGCATTTT. This sequence encodes CASSPDFNQPQHF. The V gene is TRBV27, the J gene TRBJ1-5; D ambiguous. Trimming cost V 5 bases and J 3 bases, with 8 bases left between them. This CDR3 spans 13 amino acids. CDR1 MNHEY and CDR2 SMNVEV come from the germline V gene (reference sequence).

This clonotype showed up just a few times. The genes are TRBV4-2 and TRBJ2-5; perhaps TRBD2 as D (5 bases). This CDR3 has 15 residues. The germline CDR1 and CDR2 sequences are LGHNA and YNFKEQ. Between the trimmed V and J ends, which lost 0 bases and 2 bases, there was a span of 10 bases. The CDR3 is CASSQDSALQETQYF. The CDR3 nucleotides are TGTGCCAGCAGCCAAGATAGCGCCTTACAAGAGACCCAGTACTTC.

This clonotype was seen once. A read error may be the cause here, since a much bigger clone is one base away. The V gene is TRBV20-1, the J gene TRBJ2-1, with D perhaps TRBD1 (5 bases). Germline CDR1 DFQATT, CDR2 SNEGSKA (reference sequence). Trimming cost V 2 bases and J 10 bases, with 18 bases left between them. The CDR3 is 14 amino acids. This chain's CDR3 is CSARPQGNPYEQFF. In DNA, the CDR3 is TGCAGTGCTAGACCCCAGGGTAACCCCTACGAGCAGTTCTTC.

The V and J genes are TRBV4-3 and TRBJ1-1, with D unclear. V lost 1 base and J 4 bases, leaving 13 bases between the germline ends. CDR1 and CDR2 from the germline V gene are LGHNA and YSLEER. This CDR3 contains 15 residues. CDR3 sequence (DNA): TGCGCCAGCAGCCAAGCTCCCAGTATGGGCACTGAAGCTTTCTTT. Its protein product is CASSQAPSMGTEAFF.

This clonotype was seen ten or more times. The V gene is TRBV21-1, the J gene TRBJ1-6. TRBV21-1 is a known pseudogene. The CDR3 has 15 residues. The CDR3 region is CASSKRAGPCVPLHF. CDR3 DNA: TGTGCCAGCAGCAAAAGGGCAGGTCCGTGTGTACCCCTCCACTTT.

The table lists this clonotype with a few counts. The J gene is TRBJ2-4, the V gene TRBV6-5; 7 nucleotides match TRBD2. V lost 2 bases to trimming and J lost 0 bases; unmatched junction nucleotides: 7. CDR1 and CDR2 from the germline V gene are MNHEY and SVGAGI. This CDR3 region has 17 residues. As DNA, the CDR3 is TGTGCCAGCAGTTACGATTGGGGGGGGGTAGCCAAAAACATTCAGTACTTC. As protein: CASSYDWGGVAKNIQYF.

Comments on this clonotype: A much larger clone is a single base away; this may be a read error. The V gene is TRBV12-3 or TRBV12-4, the J gene TRBJ2-3; a weak D match, TRBD1 (6 bases). The CDR3 loop spans 16 amino acids. For the CDR3, the DNA is TGTGCCAGCAGCCGGCATACAGGGATTTACCCAGAGACGCAGTATTTT. Encoded protein: CASSRHTGIYPETQYF.

This clonotype occurred once. The genes are TRBV9 and TRBJ1-4; D is possibly TRBD1 (6 bases). V lost 3 bases and J 10 bases, leaving 19 bases between the germline ends. Germline CDR1 is SGDLS and CDR2 is YYNGEE. This CDR3 contains 15 residues. In DNA, the CDR3 is TGTGCCAGCAGCGCTCGGGACAAAGCTGGGGGAAAACTGTTTTTT. Residues: CASSARDKAGGKLFF.

The chain has TRBV4-2 and TRBJ1-2; perhaps TRBD1 as D (5 bases). V lost 0 bases to trimming and J lost 8 bases, with 10 bases between them. This CDR3 is built from 13 residues. Germline V CDR1 and CDR2: LGHNA, YNFKEQ. CDR3 sequence: CASSQERGGGYTF. The CDR3 region has the DNA TGTGCCAGCAGCCAAGAAAGGGGCGGAGGCTACACCTTC.

This clonotype was seen at least ten times. The chain combines TRBV7-9 with TRBJ2-1; D might be TRBD1 (5 bases). The CDR3 runs 14 residues. V shed 10 bases and J shed 4 bases, with 17 bases lying between them. Germline-derived CDR1 and CDR2 are SEHNR and FQNEAQ (reference sequence). The CDR3 DNA reads TGTGCCACCCAGGGTCCCTTTATTTACAATGAGCAGTTCTTC. It is translated as CATQGPFIYNEQFF. The variable domain in full, with the rest retrieved from reference TRBV7-9 and TRBJ2-1, is DTGVSQNPRHKITKRGQNVTFRCDPISEHNRLYWYRQTLGQGPEFLTYFQNEAQLEKSRLLSDRFSAERPKGSFSTLEIQRTEQGDSAMYLCATQGPFIYNEQFFGPGTRLTVL.

This clonotype was counted once. This chain connects TRBV9 to TRBJ1-5; 9 positions agree with TRBD1. Germline V gene sequence: CDR1 SGDLS, CDR2 YYNGEE. This CDR3 region has 15 residues. The trim removed 3 bases at V and 7 bases at J, leaving 8 bases unmatched. The CDR3 is CASSEGGTGYQPQHF. The CDR3 coding sequence is TGTGCCAGCAGCGAGGGGGGGACAGGGTACCAGCCCCAGCATTTT.

This clonotype has a handful of counts. The chain combines TRBV10-3 with TRBJ2-1; D tentatively reads TRBD1 or TRBD2 (6 bases each). Trimming stripped 3 bases from V and 9 bases from J, with 18 bases between. Germline V CDR1 and CDR2: ENHRY, SYGVKD. The CDR3 has 15 amino acids. The CDR3 here is CAISDSGDWGGEQFF. The CDR3 region has the DNA TGTGCCATCAGTGACTCAGGGGACTGGGGTGGTGAGCAGTTCTTC.

This clonotype has a count of ten or more. The chain combines TRBV7-2 with TRBJ2-3; 14 bases agree with TRBD2. The CDR3 consists of 14 residues. J gave up 14 bases and V 5 bases, and 9 bases lay outside the gene matches. Germline V gene sequence: CDR1 SGHTA, CDR2 FQGNSA. The CDR3 sequence: CASSLGLAGGFLYF. CDR3 bases: TGTGCCAGCAGCCTCGGACTAGCGGGGGGTTTCTTGTATTTT.